This T cell receptor beta chain emerged from a study of blood T cell repertoires in COVID-19. Study in general: The samples span acute and convalescent COVID-19 from the United States, Italy and Spain. From T cells, B-cell-depleted T cells, or PBMCs came the material, which was cDNA or gDNA.

Study processing details: It was from reference gene primer amplification that nucleated cell counts were estimated. Here immunoSEQ multiplex PCR was the method, and the copy in TCRdb shows in-frame clones only, minus some. Clonal size and the V and J genes are those of that table, whereas D and trimming came from the DNA. Of 200,000 to 250,000 clones listed, more than 65% are singletons. Per germline, CDR1 MNHEY and CDR2 SVGEGT. V shed 6 bases and J 4 bases; nucleotides not matched to a gene: 8. This CDR3 has 15 residues. The chain links TRBV6-2 or TRBV6-3 to TRBJ1-1, with 10 bases identical to TRBD1. The sequenced sample consisted of peripheral blood. This sequence was found in a woman in her thirties or forties who had recovered from COVID-19. The CDR3 DNA follows: TGTGCCAGCAGCCCGCGGACAGGGGGTGTCACTGAAGCTTTCTTT. It yields the protein CASSPRTGGVTEAFF.